Listed below are T cell receptor beta chains from one sample, sequenced in a study of low-dose radiotherapy and immunotherapy resistance in tumors. TCRdb reanalysed the reads using MiXCR and keeps one entry per CDR3 protein. The data show over 55,000 distinct CDR3 sequences, 31% seen once. This material consisted of PBMCs, taken before treatment. Source of these receptors: a female donor with ovarian cancer. Both conserved end residues are trimmed from each CDR3. Rows may omit the clone size; those that give it use once, few, many or a size class.

many TRBV19 ASSIRNPNTEAF
- TRBV5-1 ASSLSQNTDTQY
once TRBV28 ASSLLLGEQY
- TRBV6-1 ASSLTNQPQH
many TRBV12-3/TRBV12-4 ASSSPGGAGYT
many TRBV4-1 ASSQLWQDYEQF
- TRBV10-3 AISETRDITL
- TRBV10-3 AISAGTGGLNTEAF
- TRBV7-9 ASRQVTSTNEKLF
many TRBV3-1 ASSQGGNEQY
many TRBV5-1 ASSFPRSTEAF
- TRBV28 ASSSGFPEAF
many TRBV12-3/TRBV12-4 ASSLASGYSNQPQH
many TRBV30 AWTTDRVEQY
- TRBV20-1 SARGGNTIY
many TRBV10-3 AISEGASMNTEAF
many TRBV28 ASSFPGGPYEQY
- TRBV5-5 ASSLPRTGPEAF
- TRBV12-3/TRBV12-4 ASTFGGTANTGELF
many TRBV12-3/TRBV12-4 ASSPRTGRETQY
many TRBV18 ASSLTGSTDTQY
many TRBV2 ASQWESHNEQF
few TRBV9 ASSFGDGTEAF
many TRBV14 ASSQVRGLSYEQY
- TRBV12-3/TRBV12-4 ASSFGTEGNEQF
- TRBV7-2 ASSFLDSGEQY
many TRBV4-1 ASSQEDRAHEQY
few TRBV5-3 ASSLEGHRSYNEQF
many TRBV7-2 ASSLVVGTGSSGANVLT
many TRBV5-1 ASSTAGSSYNEQF
- TRBV6-2/TRBV6-3 ASSHPRQGRGQF
few TRBV5-1 ASSADTGGEQY
many TRBV5-1 ASSSRDLNTEAF
- TRBV20-1 SARVGTETQY
- TRBV5-1 ASSLSRVDGYT
many TRBV3-1 ASSQGTMYNSPLH
- TRBV5-5 ASSLALAGTQETQY
- TRBV7-2 ASSSGTSGSPGTGELF
- TRBV5-6 ASSPGGRVDTGELF
- TRBV24-1 ATSDRARGEQY
- TRBV6-6 ASSPRQGASYEQY
- TRBV19 ASRIPKGNNYGHT
many TRBV18 ASSPASGAGELF
many TRBV20-1 SASGTSGTYEQY
many TRBV30 AWSDGTGTNQPQH
many TRBV20-1 SARKGQGNEQY